This passage covers 10 T cell receptor beta chains from one sample sequenced in a study of blood T cells in healthy people across ages. Combining a sample-barcoded 5' primer with a J-beta primer mix, a second PCR ran for about 7 to 11 cycles. Using its own MiXCR run on the 5' RACE reads, TCRdb lists one record per CDR3 protein. The table lists about 1.4 million distinct CDR3 sequences, 45% to 70% of them singletons. What was sequenced was blood. The receptors come from a man between 18 and 29 years old in good health.

This clonotype has more than one count but fewer than ten. The chain links TRBV29-1 to TRBJ2-1, with D possibly matching TRBD2 (5 bases). The germline gives CDR1 SQVTM, CDR2 ANQGSEA. Trimming cost V 4 bases and J 15 bases, with 13 bases left between them. CDR3 size: 10 residues. The CDR3 spells CSVVVGVGFF. The DNA for the CDR3 is TGCAGCGTTGTCGTCGGGGTAGGGTTCTTC.

J is TRBJ2-5 and V is TRBV25-1, with 9 bases fitting TRBD2. CDR1 is MGHDK and CDR2 is SYGVNS in the germline V gene. The CDR3 spans 16 residues. J lost 1 base, V lost 3 bases, and 6 bases had no gene match. The CDR3 here is CASSELGGGAQETQYF. The CDR3 bases are TGTGCCAGCAGTGAGCTCGGCGGGGGGGCCCAAGAGACCCAGTACTTC.

This chain connects TRBV5-1 to TRBJ2-4, with no clear D. The DNA end is a closer match to TRBJ2-7, so the J assignment may be wrong. Germline-derived CDR1 and CDR2 are SGHRS and YFSETQ. The CDR3 runs to 13 residues. The CDR3 region is CASSLVRAHEQYF. CDR3 DNA sequence: TGCGCCAGCAGCTTGGTTAGGGCCCACGAGCAGTACTTC.

The genes are TRBV4-1 and TRBJ1-5, with TRBD1 identical over 7 bases. Germline loops: CDR1 MGHRA, CDR2 YSYEKL. After removal of 3 bases from V and 6 bases from J, the junction contained 5 bases not matched to a gene. The CDR3 has 14 amino acids. The CDR3 DNA reads TGCGCCAGCAGCCAGCAGGGGGTCGCTCAGCCCCAGCATTTT. The encoded protein is CASSQQGVAQPQHF.

V is TRBV29-1 and J is TRBJ2-3, with TRBD2 matching over 14 bases. The CDR3 is 16 residues long. The trim removed 3 bases at V and 4 bases at J, leaving 6 bases unmatched. CDR1 and CDR2 from the germline V gene are SQVTM and ANQGSEA. CDR3 bases: TGCAGCGTTGAGGGGACTAGCGGGGGAGGGTCAGATACGCAGTATTTT. This sequence encodes CSVEGTSGGGSDTQYF.

The chain combines TRBV7-9 with TRBJ1-2, with D uncertain. CDR3 size: 15 residues. V shed 2 bases and J shed 0 bases, with 10 bases lying between them. Germline CDR1 SEHNR, CDR2 FQNEAQ (reference sequence). The CDR3 DNA reads as TGTGCCAGCAGCTTAACGGGAAATTCTAACTATGGCTACACCTTC. Encoded protein: CASSLTGNSNYGYTF. Looking up the rest from reference TRBV7-9 and TRBJ1-2 gives the full variable domain: DTGVSQNPRHKITKRGQNVTFRCDPISEHNRLYWYRQTLGQGPEFLTYFQNEAQLEKSRLLSDRFSAERPKGSFSTLEIQRTEQGDSAMYLCASSLTGNSNYGYTFGSGTRLTVV.

The chain links TRBV4-1 to TRBJ1-1, with 9 bases aligning to TRBD1. The CDR3 length is 15 residues. After removal of 2 bases from V and 6 bases from J, the junction contained 7 bases not matched to a gene. Germline V gene data show CDR1 as MGHRA and CDR2 as YSYEKL. The CDR3: CASSQPGTGSPEAFF. CDR3 in DNA: TGCGCCAGCAGCCAACCTGGGACAGGGTCTCCTGAAGCTTTCTTT.

DNA for the CDR3: TGTGCCAGCTACGGACAGGGCGAAGCAGATACGCAGTATTTT. It yields the protein CASYGQGEADTQYF. The chain uses TRBV6-1 and TRBJ2-3; 8 bases fit TRBD1. This CDR3 spans 14 amino acids. The germline V gene encodes CDR1 MNHNS and CDR2 SASEGT. V was pared by 8 bases and J by 4 bases, with 8 bases of the junction left unmatched.

There are a few counts of this clonotype. This chain joins TRBV1 and TRBJ2-1; no DNA check was done on the table's D call, TRBD2. TRBV1 is a documented pseudogene. This CDR3 has 16 amino acids. The CDR3 coding sequence is TGCACCAGCAGCCCCTTAGCGGGAGCATTGATGGATGAGCAGTTCTTC. Residues: CTSSPLAGALMDEQFF.

This chain uses TRBV4-1 with TRBJ2-7, with D perhaps TRBD2 (5 bases). CDR3 size: 17 residues. V was pared by 2 bases and J by 3 bases, with 20 bases between. Germline V gene data show CDR1 as MGHRA and CDR2 as YSYEKL. The CDR3 here is CASSQNEGGVTDYEQYF. The CDR3 DNA is TGCGCCAGCAGCCAAAACGAAGGAGGTGTCACCGACTACGAGCAGTACTTC.